The rows below give T cell receptor beta chains drawn from one sample of a study of cytomegalovirus exposure and HLA in healthy donors. Generated by immunoSEQ multiplex PCR, the TCRdb table keeps only in-frame clones and is missing some. The table includes under 200,000 clones, 65% to 80% detected once. Sequencing input: PBMCs. The source of these receptors is a woman in her 40s in good health and CMV-seropositive. Each CDR3 is given with its conserved first and last residue.

v_gene	j_gene	CDR3aa
TRBV4-3	TRBJ2-7	CASSQRGQGYEQYF
TRBV18	TRBJ2-3	CASSPPGQPTDTQYF
TRBV5-1	TRBJ2-1	CASSLEGQGEHEQFF
TRBV18	TRBJ2-7	CASSPAEGEQYF
TRBV6-5	TRBJ2-7	CASSYSSGSPYEQYF
TRBV19	TRBJ1-2	CASSLGQNYGYTF
TRBV10-3	TRBJ2-5	CAAGREPQETQYF
TRBV7-9	TRBJ1-4	CASSSTGGQIEKLFF
TRBV5-8	TRBJ2-7	CASSLRTSAQSSYEQYF
TRBV7-2	TRBJ2-3	CASSHLAARDTQYF
TRBV2	TRBJ1-1	CASKNRGDTEAFF
TRBV6-6	TRBJ2-1	CASSFKNIWGGEQFF
TRBV30	TRBJ2-5	CACGLAGGTETQYF